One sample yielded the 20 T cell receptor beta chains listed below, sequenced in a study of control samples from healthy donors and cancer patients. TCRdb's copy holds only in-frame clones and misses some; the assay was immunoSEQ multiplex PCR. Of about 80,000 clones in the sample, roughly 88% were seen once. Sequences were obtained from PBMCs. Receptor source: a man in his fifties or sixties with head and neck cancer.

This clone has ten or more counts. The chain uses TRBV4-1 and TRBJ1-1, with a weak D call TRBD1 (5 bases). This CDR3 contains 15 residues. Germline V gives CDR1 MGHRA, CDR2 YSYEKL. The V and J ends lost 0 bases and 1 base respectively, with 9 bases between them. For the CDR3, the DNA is TGCGCCAGCAGCCAAGAGAGGGGCCGGAACACTGAAGCTTTCTTT. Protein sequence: CASSQERGRNTEAFF.

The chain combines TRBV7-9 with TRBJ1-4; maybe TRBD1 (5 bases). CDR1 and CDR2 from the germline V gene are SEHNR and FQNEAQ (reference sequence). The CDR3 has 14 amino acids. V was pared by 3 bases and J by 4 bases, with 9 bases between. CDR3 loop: CASSFGGVNEKLFF. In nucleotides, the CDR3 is TGTGCCAGCAGCTTTGGGGGAGTTAATGAAAAACTGTTTTTT.

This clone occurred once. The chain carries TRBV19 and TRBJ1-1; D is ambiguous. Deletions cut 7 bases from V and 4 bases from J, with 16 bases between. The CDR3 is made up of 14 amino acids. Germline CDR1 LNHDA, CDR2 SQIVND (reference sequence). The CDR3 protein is CASTLGWRATEAFF. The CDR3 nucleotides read TGTGCCAGTACCCTAGGGTGGAGGGCCACTGAAGCTTTCTTT.

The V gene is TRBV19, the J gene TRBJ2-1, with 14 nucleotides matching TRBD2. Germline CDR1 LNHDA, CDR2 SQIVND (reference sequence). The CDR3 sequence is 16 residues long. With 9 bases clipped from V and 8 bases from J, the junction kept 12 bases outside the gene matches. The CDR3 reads CASANWGTSGSDEQFF. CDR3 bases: TGTGCCAGCGCAAACTGGGGGACTAGCGGGAGCGATGAGCAGTTCTTC.

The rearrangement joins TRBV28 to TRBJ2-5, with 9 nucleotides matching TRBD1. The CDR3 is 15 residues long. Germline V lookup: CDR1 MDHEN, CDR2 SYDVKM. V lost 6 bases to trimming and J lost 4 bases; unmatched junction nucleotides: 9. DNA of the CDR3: TGTGCCAGCAGATCGCACGGGACAGGGAGAGAGACCCAGTACTTC. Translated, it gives CASRSHGTGRETQYF.

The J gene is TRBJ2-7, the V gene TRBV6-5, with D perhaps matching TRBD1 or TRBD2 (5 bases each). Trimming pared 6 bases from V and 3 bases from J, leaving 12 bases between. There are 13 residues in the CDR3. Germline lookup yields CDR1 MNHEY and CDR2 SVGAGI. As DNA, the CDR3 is TGTGCCAGCAGACTAGACAGCGACTACGAGCAGTACTTC. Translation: CASRLDSDYEQYF.

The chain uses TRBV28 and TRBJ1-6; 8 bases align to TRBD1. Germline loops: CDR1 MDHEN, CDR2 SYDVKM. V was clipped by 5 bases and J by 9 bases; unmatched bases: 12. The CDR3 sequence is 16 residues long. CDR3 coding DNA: TGTGCCAGCAGTCCCCCCGGACAGGGAGGGACTTCACCCCTCCACTTT. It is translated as CASSPPGQGGTSPLHF.

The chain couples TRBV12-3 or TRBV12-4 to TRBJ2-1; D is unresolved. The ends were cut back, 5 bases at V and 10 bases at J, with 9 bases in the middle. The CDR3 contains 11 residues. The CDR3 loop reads CASSKAPEQFF. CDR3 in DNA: TGTGCCAGCAGTAAGGCCCCCGAGCAGTTCTTC.

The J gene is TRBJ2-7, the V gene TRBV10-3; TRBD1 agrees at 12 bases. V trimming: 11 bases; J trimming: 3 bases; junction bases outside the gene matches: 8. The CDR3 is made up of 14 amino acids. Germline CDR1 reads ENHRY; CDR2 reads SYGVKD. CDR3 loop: CAVRGQGANYEQYF. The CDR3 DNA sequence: TGTGCCGTTAGGGGACAGGGGGCAAACTACGAGCAGTACTTC.

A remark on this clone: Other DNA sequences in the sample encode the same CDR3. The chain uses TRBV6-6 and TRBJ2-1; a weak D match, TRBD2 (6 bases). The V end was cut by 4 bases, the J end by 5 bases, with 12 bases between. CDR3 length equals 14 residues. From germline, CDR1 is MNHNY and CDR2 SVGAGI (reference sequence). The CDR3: CASSLASANNEQFF. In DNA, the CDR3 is TGTGCCAGCAGTTTGGCTAGCGCTAACAATGAGCAGTTCTTC.

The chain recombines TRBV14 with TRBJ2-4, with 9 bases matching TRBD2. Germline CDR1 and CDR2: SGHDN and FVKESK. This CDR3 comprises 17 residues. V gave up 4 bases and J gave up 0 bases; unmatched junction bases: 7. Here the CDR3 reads CASSLLAGEGAKNIQYF. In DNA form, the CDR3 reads TGTGCCAGCAGCCTCTTAGCGGGAGAGGGAGCCAAAAACATTCAGTACTTC.

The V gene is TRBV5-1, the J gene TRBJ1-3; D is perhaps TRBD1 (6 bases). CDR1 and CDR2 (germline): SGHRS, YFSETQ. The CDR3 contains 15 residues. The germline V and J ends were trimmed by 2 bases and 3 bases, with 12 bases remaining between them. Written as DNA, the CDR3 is TGCGCCAGCAGCTTCACCGCAGGGGTTGGAAACACCATATATTTT. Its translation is CASSFTAGVGNTIYF.

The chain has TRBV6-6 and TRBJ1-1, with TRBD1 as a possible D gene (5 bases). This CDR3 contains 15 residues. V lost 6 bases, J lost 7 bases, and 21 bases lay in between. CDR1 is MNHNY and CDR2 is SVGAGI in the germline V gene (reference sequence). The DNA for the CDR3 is TGTGCCAGCAGCCAAACCAGGGCAATTTATGGTGAAGCTTTCTTT. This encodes CASSQTRAIYGEAFF.

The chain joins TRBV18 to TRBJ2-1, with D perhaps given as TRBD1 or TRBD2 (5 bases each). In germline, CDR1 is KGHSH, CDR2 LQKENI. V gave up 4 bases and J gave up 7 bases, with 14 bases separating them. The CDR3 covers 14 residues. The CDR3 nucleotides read TGTGCCAGCTCACAATCGGGGACCCAGAATGAGCAGTTCTTC. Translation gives CASSQSGTQNEQFF.

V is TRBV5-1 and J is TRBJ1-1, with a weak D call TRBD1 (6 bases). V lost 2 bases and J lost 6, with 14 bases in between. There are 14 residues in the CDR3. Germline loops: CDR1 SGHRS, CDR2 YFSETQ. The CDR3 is CASSLIQGLAEAFF. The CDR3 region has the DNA TGCGCCAGCAGCTTAATTCAGGGGTTGGCTGAAGCTTTCTTT. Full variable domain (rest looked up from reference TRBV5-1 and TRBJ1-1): KAGVTQTPRYLIKTRGQQVTLSCSPISGHRSVSWYQQTPGQGLQFLFEYFSETQRNKGNFPGRFSGRQFSNSRSEMNVSTLELGDSALYLCASSLIQGLAEAFFGQGTRLTVV.

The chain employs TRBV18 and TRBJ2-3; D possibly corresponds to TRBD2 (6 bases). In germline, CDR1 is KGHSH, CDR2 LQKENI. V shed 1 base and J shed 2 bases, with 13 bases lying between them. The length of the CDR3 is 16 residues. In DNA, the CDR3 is TGTGCCAGCTCACCACGGTCCGCGGGATACACAGATACGCAGTATTTT. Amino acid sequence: CASSPRSAGYTDTQYF.

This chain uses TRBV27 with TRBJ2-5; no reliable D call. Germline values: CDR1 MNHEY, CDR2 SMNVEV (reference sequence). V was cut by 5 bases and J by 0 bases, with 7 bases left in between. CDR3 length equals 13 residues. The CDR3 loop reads CASSPLYQETQYF. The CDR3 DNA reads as TGTGCCAGCAGTCCCTTGTACCAAGAGACCCAGTACTTC.

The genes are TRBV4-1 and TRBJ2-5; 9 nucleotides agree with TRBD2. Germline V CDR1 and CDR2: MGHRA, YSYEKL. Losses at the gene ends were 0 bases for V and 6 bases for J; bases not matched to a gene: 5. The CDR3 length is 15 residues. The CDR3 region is CASSQDLAGVKTQYF. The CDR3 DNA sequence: TGCGCCAGCAGCCAAGATTTAGCGGGAGTAAAGACCCAGTACTTC.

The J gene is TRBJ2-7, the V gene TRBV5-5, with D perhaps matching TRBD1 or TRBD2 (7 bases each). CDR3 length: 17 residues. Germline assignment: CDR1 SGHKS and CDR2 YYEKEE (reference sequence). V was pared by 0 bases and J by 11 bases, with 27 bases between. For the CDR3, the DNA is TGTGCCAGCAGCTTGGCCGGAGCGGGACAGCTTCAAGGGATCAAGTACTTC. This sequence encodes CASSLAGAGQLQGIKYF.

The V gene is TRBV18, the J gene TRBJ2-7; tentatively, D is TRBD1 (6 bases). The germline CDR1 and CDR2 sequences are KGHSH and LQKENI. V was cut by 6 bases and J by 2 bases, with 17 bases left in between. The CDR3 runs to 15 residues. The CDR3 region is CASSPTTGFTYEQYF. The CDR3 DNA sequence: TGTGCCAGCTCGCCCACGACAGGATTCACCTACGAGCAGTACTTC.